This T cell receptor beta chain appears in the sequencing data of a study of blood T cell repertoires in COVID-19. The CDR3 runs 16 residues. Germline assignment: CDR1 MNHNS and CDR2 SASEGT. V lost 4 bases to trimming and J lost 5 bases, with 20 bases between them. Generated by immunoSEQ multiplex PCR, the TCRdb table keeps only in-frame clones and is missing some. This table has roughly 330,000 clones, about 83% appearing once. The chain has TRBV6-1 and TRBJ1-1; D is uncertain. The receptor was isolated from a woman in her 50s with acute or convalescent COVID-19. Sequencing was carried out using peripheral blood. CDR3 amino acids: CASSAPSGGSGTEAFF. CDR3 coding DNA: TGTGCCAGCAGTGCCCCTTCAGGCGGGAGTGGAACTGAAGCTTTCTTT.